The sequence of this T cell receptor beta chain was determined in a study of regulatory T cells in long-lasting Graves disease. Noted time point: newly diagnosed GD, antithyroid drugs for less than 3 months. TCR sequences were obtained from RNA taken from PBMCs. Through Arm-PCR of CDR3 regions and iRepertoire HTBI primers, TCR beta libraries were built. TCRdb redid the calling of the multiplex PCR reads with MiXCR, one entry per CDR3 protein. This table holds 300,000 to 400,000 distinct CDR3 sequences, over 15% found once. Study-wide findings and caveats: The work looked only at peripheral blood and did not look at thyroid tissue. Favoring TRBV28, TRBJ1-2 and TRBJ2-5 was a feature seen in persistent disease.

Germline V CDR1 and CDR2: MNHEY, SMNVEV (reference sequence). The CDR3 is made up of 17 amino acids. With V trimmed by 5 bases and J by 3 bases, 7 bases remained unmatched. On this clonotype: The antigen is unknown.

This same sample was also taken into another study, of T cells in Graves' hyperthyroidism and ophthalmopathy. This second study notes: It was uncontrolled infection, other autoimmune disease, pregnancy or lactation that excluded patients. Researchers ran a first-round RT-PCR on the TCR CDR3 using the HTBI primer set.

Sequencing was performed on peripheral blood mononuclear cells (PBMCs), taken at new diagnosis, from a patient treated with antithyroid drugs. The sequence came from a man aged 35-49 years with Graves disease. This chain joins TRBV27 and TRBJ2-3; the match to TRBD2 covers 14 bases. The CDR3 loop reads CASSTRLAGGVTDTQYF. The CDR3 nucleotides are TGTGCCAGCAGTACTAGACTAGCGGGGGGGGTAACAGATACGCAGTATTTT.